This T cell receptor (beta chain) comes out of a study of graft-versus-host responses after intestinal transplantation. Study context: In this cohort, recipients had multivisceral, liver-intestinal, or isolated intestinal transplants. Recipients across the board were started on anti-thymocyte globulin induction, then kept on tacrolimus and steroids for two to four years. Study outcomes and limitations: The highest levels of circulating GvH clones went along with early declines in HvG clones after transplant.

Labeling with CFSE marked some 200,000 responder cells, which were plated with some 200,000 irradiated, violet-dye-labeled stimulator cells. Following the reaction, CD3+CD4+ and CD3+CD8+ responders that were proliferating and CFSE-low underwent sorting. Data came from immunoSEQ multiplex PCR; TCRdb stores just in-frame clones and leaves some out. The sample lists approximately 9,900 clones; roughly a third were seen once. Unmatched junction bases numbered 6, after V lost 4 bases and J lost 4 bases. Germline values: CDR1 SQVTM, CDR2 ANQGSEA. This CDR3 has 13 amino acids. This clone is deemed medium-sized.

The sample in question was alloreactive CD8+ T cells from a mixed lymphocyte reaction culture, obtained before transplantation. Regarding subset: CFSE-low proliferating T cells sorted from roughly six-day pre-transplant mixed lymphocyte reaction (GvH or HvG direction). This chain joins TRBV29-1 and TRBJ2-7; 8 bases match TRBD2. This TCR was recovered from a human patient who was an organ donor for intestinal transplantation. The CDR3 DNA reads as TGCAGCGTTGTGGGACTAGAGGCATACGAGCAGTACTTC. It specifies CSVVGLEAYEQYF.